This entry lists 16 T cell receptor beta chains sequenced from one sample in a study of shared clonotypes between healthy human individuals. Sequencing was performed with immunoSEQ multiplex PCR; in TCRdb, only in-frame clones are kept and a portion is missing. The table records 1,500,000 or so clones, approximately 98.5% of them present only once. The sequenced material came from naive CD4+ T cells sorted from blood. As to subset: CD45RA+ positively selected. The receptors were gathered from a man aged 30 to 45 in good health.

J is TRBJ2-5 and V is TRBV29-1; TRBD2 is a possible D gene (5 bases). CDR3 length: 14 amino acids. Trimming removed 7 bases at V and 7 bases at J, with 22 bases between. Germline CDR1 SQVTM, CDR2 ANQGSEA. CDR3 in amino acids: CSAGVGSEVGTQYF. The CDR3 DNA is TGCAGCGCAGGAGTGGGTAGCGAGGTAGGGACCCAGTACTTC. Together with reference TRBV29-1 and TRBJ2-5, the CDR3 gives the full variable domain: SAVISQKPSRDICQRGTSLTIQCQVDSQVTMMFWYRQQPGQSLTLIATANQGSEATYESGFVIDKFPISRPNLTFSTLTVSNMSPEDSSIYLCSAGVGSEVGTQYFGPGTRLLVL.

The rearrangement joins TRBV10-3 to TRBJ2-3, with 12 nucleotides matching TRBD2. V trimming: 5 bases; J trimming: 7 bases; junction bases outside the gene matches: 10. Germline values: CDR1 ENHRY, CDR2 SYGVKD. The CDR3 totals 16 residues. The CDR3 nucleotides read TGTGCCATCAGTCTAAGACTAGCGGGAGAGGTAAATACGCAGTATTTT. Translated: CAISLRLAGEVNTQYF.

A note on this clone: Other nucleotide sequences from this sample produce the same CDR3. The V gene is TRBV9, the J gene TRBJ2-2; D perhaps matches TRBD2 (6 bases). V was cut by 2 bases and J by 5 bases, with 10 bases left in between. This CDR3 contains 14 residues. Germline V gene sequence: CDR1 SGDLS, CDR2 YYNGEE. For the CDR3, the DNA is TGTGCCAGCAGCGTGGGGGGTACTACCGGGGAGCTGTTTTTT. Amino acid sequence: CASSVGGTTGELFF.

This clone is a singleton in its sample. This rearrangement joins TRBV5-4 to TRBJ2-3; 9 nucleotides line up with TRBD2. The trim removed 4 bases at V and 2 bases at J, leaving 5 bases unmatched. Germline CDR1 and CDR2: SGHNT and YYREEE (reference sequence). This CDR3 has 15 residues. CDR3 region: CASSKTSGNTDTQYF. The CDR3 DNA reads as TGTGCCAGCAGCAAGACTAGCGGAAACACAGATACGCAGTATTTT.

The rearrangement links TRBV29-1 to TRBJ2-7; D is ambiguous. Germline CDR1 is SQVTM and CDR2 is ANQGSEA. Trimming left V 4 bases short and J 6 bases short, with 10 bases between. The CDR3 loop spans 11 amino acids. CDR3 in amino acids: CSVVLGFEQYF. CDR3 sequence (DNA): TGCAGCGTTGTTTTAGGGTTCGAGCAGTACTTC.

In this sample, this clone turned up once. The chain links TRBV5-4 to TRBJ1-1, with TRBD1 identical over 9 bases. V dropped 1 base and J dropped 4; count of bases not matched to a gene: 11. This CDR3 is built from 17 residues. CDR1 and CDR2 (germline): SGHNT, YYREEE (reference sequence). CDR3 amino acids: CASSLTPLGTGSTEAFF. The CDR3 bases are TGTGCCAGCAGCTTGACGCCGTTAGGGACAGGGAGCACTGAAGCTTTCTTT.

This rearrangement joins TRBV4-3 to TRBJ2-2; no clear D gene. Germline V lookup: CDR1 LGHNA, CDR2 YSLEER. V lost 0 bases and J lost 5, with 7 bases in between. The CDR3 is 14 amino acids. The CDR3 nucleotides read TGCGCCAGCAGCCAAGACTATGGGACCGGGGAGCTGTTTTTT. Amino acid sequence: CASSQDYGTGELFF.

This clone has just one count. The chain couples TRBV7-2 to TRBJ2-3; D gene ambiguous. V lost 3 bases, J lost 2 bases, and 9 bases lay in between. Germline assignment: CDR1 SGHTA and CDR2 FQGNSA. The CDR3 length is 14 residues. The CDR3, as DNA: TGTGCCAGCAGCTTTAGAGGAGCCACAGATACGCAGTATTTT. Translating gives CASSFRGATDTQYF.

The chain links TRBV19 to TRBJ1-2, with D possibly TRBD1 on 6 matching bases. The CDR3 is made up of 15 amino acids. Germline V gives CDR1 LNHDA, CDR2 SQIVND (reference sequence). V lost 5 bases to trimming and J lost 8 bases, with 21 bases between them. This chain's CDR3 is CASSPYGTSLNGYTF. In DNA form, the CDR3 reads TGTGCCAGTAGTCCGTATGGGACATCTTTGAACGGCTACACCTTC.

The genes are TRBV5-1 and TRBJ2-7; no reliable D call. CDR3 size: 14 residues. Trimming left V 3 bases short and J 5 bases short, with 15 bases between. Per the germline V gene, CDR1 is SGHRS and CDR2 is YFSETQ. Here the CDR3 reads CASSSDSLRNEQYF. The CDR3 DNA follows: TGCGCCAGCAGCTCGGATAGCTTAAGGAACGAGCAGTACTTC.

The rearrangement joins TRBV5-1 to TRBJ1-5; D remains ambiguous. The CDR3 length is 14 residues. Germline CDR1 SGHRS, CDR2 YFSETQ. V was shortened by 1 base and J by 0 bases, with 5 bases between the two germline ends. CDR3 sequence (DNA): TGCGCCAGCAGCTTGTCCGGTAGCAATCAGCCCCAGCATTTT. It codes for CASSLSGSNQPQHF.

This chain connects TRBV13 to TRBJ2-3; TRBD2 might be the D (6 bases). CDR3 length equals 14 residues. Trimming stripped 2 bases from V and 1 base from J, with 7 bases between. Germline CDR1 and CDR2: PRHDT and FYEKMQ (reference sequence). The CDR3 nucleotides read TGTGCCAGCAGCTTAACTAGCCGCACAGATACGCAGTATTTT. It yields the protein CASSLTSRTDTQYF.

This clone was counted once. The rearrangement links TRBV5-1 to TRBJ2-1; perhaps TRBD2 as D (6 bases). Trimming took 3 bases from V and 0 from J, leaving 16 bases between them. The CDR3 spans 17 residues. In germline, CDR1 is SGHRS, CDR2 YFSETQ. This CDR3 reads CASSSPGRGSSYNEQFF. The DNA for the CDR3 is TGCGCCAGCAGCTCTCCCGGCCGGGGGTCCTCCTACAATGAGCAGTTCTTC.

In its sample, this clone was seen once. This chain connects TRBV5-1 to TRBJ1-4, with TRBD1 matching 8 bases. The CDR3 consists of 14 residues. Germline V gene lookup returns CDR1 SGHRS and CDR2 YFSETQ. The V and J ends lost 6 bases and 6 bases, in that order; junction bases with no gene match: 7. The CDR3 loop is CASNPGQGYEKLFF. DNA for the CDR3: TGCGCCAGCAACCCCGGACAGGGCTATGAAAAACTGTTTTTT.

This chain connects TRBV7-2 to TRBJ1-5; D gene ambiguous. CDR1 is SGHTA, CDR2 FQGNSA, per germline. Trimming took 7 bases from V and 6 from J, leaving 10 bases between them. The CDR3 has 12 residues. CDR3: CASTHQRQPQHF. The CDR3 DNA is TGTGCCAGCACCCATCAGCGTCAGCCCCAGCATTTT. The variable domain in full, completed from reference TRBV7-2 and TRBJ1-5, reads GAGVSQSPSNKVTEKGKDVELRCDPISGHTALYWYRQSLGQGLEFLIYFQGNSAPDKSGLPSDRFSAERTGGSVSTLTIQRTQQEDSAVYLCASTHQRQPQHFGDGTRLSIL.

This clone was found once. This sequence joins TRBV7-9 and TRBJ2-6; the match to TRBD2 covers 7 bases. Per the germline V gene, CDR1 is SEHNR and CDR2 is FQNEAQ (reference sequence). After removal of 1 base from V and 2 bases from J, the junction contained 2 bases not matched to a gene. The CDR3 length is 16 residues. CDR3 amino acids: CASSLGGSPGANVLTF. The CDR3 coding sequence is TGTGCCAGCAGCTTAGGCGGGAGTCCTGGGGCCAACGTCCTGACTTTC.